The clone carrying this T cell receptor (beta chain) was detected once. As handled by the study authors: Nucleated cell number was recorded as an estimate derived from reference gene primer amplification. Sequencing was performed with immunoSEQ multiplex PCR; in TCRdb, only in-frame clones are kept and a portion is missing. The D gene and trimming were derived from the DNA, and the V and J assignments and clone size from that table. The sample holds tens of thousands of clones, 88% seen once. These data come from a study of blood T cell repertoires in COVID-19. Overall study: Samples taken during acute and convalescent COVID-19 were collected in the United States, Italy and Spain. In each case, the material was cDNA or gDNA derived from T cells, B-cell-depleted T cells, or PBMCs.

This CDR3 spans 16 amino acids. Germline values: CDR1 SGHNT, CDR2 YYREEE (reference sequence). Between the trimmed V and J ends, which lost 0 bases and 5 bases, there was a span of 18 bases. This TCR derives from a human donor in a cohort sampled during active COVID-19. V usage is TRBV5-4 and J usage is TRBJ2-7, with D possibly matching TRBD1 (6 bases). The sample taken for sequencing was peripheral blood. Here the CDR3 reads CASSLATRGDRHEQYF. DNA of the CDR3: TGTGCCAGCAGCTTGGCTACCAGGGGCGATAGGCACGAGCAGTACTTC.